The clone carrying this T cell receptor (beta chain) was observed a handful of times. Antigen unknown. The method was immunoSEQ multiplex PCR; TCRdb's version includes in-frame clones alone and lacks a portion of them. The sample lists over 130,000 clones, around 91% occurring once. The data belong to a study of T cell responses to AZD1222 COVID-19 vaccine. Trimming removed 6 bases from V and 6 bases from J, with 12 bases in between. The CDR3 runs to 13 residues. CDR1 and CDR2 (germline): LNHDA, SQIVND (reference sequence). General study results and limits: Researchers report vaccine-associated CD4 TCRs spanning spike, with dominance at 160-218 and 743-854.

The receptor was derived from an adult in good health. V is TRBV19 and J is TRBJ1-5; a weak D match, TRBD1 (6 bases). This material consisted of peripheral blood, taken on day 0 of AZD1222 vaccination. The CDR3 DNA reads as TGTGCCAGTAGCCCCAGGGGCAGTCAGCCCCAGCATTTT. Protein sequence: CASSPRGSQPQHF.